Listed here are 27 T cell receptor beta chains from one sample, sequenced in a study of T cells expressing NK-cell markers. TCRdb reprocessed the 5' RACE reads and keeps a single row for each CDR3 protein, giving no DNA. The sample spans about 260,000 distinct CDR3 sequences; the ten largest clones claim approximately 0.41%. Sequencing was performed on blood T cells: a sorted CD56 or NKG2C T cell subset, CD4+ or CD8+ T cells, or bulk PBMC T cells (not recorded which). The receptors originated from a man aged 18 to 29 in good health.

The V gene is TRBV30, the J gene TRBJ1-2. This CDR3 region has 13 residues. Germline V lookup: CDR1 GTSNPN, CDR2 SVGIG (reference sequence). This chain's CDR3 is CAWSVRAGYGYTF.

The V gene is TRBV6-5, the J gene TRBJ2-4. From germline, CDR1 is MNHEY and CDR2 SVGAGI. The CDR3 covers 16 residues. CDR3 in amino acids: CASSYSIHQAKNIQYF.

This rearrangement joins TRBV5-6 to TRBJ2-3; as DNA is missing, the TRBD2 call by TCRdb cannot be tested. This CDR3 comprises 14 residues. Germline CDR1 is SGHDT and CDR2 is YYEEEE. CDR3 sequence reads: CASSLSGTPDTQYF.

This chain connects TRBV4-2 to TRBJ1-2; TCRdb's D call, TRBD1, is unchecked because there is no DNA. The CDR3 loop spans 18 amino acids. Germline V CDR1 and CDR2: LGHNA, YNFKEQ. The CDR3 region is CASSQDQGAGARGYGYTF.

Here the CDR3 reads CSVLGGVGYGYTF. The chain recombines TRBV29-1 with TRBJ1-2. The CDR3 length is 13 residues. The V gene's germline CDR1 is SQVTM and CDR2 ANQGSEA. Combining the CDR3 with reference TRBV29-1 and TRBJ1-2 gives the whole variable domain SAVISQKPSRDICQRGTSLTIQCQVDSQVTMMFWYRQQPGQSLTLIATANQGSEATYESGFVIDKFPISRPNLTFSTLTVSNMSPEDSSIYLCSVLGGVGYGYTFGSGTRLTVV.

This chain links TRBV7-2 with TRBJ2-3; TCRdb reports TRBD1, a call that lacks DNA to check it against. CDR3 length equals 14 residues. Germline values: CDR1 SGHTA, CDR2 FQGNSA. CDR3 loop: CASSQGGFTDTQYF.

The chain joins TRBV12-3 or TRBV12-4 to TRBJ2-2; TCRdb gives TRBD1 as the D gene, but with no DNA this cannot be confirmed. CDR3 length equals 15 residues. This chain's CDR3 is CASSPTGAGTGELFF.

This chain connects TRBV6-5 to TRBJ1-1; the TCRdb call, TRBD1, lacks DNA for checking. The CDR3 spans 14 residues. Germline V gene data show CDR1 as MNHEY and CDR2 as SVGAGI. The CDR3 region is CASSLRQLNTEAFF.

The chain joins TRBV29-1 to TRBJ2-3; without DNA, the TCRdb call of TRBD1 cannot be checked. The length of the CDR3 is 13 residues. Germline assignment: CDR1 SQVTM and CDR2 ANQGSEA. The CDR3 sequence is CSVSGQATDTQYF.

This CDR3 reads CASSLWLAGGPGRADTQYF. The rearrangement uses TRBV12-3 or TRBV12-4 and TRBJ2-3; TCRdb returns TRBD2, unconfirmable since there is no DNA. The CDR3 covers 19 residues.

This CDR3 reads CASSQVRAGGLYNEQFF. This chain links TRBV3-1 with TRBJ2-1; the D call of TRBD2 rests on TCRdb alone, since no DNA is present to check it. Germline V gene lookup returns CDR1 LGHDT and CDR2 YNNKEL (reference sequence). This CDR3 is 17 amino acids long.

The chain's CDR3 is CASSPRTSGMINEQFF. V gene TRBV3-1 combines with J gene TRBJ2-1; the D call of TRBD2 rests on TCRdb alone, since no DNA is present to check it. The CDR3 has 16 residues. CDR1 is LGHDT and CDR2 is YNNKEL in the germline V gene (reference sequence).

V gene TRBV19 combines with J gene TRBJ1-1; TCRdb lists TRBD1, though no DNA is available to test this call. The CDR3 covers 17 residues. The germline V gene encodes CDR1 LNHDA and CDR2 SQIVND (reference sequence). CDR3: CASSIVRDTRRGTEAFF.

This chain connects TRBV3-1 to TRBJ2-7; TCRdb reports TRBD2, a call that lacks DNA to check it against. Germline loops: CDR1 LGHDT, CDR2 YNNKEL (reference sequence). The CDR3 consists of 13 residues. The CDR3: CASSQTGAGEQYF.

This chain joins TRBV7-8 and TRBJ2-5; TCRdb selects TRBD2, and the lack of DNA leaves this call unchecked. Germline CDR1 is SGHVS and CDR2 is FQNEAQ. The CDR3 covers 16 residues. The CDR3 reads CASSFSSGRHQETQYF.

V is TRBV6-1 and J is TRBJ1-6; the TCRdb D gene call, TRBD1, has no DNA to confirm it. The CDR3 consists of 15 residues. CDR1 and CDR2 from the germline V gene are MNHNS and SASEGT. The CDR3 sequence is CASSRTPDRLSPLHF.

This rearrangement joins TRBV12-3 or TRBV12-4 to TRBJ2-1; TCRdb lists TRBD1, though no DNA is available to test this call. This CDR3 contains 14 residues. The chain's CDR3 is CASSKGQGPNEQFF.

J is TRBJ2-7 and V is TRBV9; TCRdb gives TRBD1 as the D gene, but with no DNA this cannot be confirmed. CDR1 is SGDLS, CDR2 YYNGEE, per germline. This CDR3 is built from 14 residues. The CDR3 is CASSARDSFHEQYF.

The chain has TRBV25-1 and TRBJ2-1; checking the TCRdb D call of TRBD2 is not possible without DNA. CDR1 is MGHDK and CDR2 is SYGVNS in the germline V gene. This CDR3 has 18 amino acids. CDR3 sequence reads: CASSEGLAGAPSYNEQFF.

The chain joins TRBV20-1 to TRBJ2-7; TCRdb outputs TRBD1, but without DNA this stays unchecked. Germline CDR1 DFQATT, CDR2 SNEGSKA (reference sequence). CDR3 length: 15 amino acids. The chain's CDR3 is CSARVLGTYSYEQYF.

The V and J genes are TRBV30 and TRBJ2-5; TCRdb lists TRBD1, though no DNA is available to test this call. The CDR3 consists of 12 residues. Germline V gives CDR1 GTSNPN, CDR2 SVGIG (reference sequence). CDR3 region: CAWGHPSETQYF.

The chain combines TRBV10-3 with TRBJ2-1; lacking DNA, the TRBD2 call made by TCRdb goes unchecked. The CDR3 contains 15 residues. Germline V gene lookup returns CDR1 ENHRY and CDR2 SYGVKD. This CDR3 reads CAISMTSGIGNEQFF.

CDR3 loop: CATSRDFAGEQFF. The genes are TRBV15 and TRBJ2-1. The CDR3 has 13 amino acids. Germline V gives CDR1 LNHNV, CDR2 YYDKDF (reference sequence).

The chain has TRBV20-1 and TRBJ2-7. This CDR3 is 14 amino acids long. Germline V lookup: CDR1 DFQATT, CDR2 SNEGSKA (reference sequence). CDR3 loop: CSAHSRTSSYEQYF.

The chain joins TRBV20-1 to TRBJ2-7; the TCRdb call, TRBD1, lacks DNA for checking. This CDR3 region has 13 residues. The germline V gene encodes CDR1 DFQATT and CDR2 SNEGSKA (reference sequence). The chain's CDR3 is CSAQGGASYEQYF.

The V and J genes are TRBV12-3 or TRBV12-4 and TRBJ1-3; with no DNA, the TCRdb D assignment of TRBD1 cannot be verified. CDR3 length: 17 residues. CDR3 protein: CASRETGTPRSGNTIYF.

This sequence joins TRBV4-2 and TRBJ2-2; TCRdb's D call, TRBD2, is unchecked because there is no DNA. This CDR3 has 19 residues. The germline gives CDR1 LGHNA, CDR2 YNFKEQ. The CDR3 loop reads CASSQYGTSGGRNTGELFF.